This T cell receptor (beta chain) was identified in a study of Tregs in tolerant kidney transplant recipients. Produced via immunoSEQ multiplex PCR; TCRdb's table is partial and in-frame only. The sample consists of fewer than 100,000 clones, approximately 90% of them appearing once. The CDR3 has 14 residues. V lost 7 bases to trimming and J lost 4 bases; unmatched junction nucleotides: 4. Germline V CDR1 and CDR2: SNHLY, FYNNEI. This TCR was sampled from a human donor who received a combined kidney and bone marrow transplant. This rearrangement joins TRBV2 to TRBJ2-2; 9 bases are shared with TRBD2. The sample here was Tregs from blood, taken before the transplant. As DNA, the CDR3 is TGTGCCAGCACGCGGGAGGGTAGCACCGGGGAGCTGTTTTTT. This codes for CASTREGSTGELFF.